A single sample is the source of the 15 T cell receptor beta chains below, sequenced in a study of molecular identifiers for immune sequencing clone quantification. One entry per CDR3 protein results from TCRdb running MiXCR on the PCR reads. The sample holds roughly 630,000 distinct CDR3 sequences; about 25% are singletons and the top ten take roughly 0.83%. Source material: naive CD8+ T cells from blood, with Jurkat cell RNA spiked in. Subset reported: FACS-sorted CD8+CD4-CCR7+CD45RA+ naive T cells. The receptor source for this set is a human donor in good health. Some libraries in this study had Jurkat cell RNA spiked in.

This clonotype was recorded many times. The chain joins TRBV20-1 to TRBJ1-4; D is ambiguous. Germline V gene lookup returns CDR1 DFQATT and CDR2 SNEGSKA (reference sequence). The CDR3 is 15 amino acids. Trimming pared 3 bases from V and 0 bases from J, leaving 11 bases between. CDR3 DNA sequence: TGCAGTGCTAGCCCCTCTCCAGCAACTAATGAAAAACTGTTTTTT. Translation: CSASPSPATNEKLFF.

The chain employs TRBV6-5 and TRBJ1-5, with D unclear. The CDR3 contains 15 residues. The V end was cut by 8 bases, the J end by 0 bases, with 14 bases between. The germline gives CDR1 MNHEY, CDR2 SVGAGI. The CDR3 nucleotides read TGTGCCAGCTGTCCCACCTCCTATAGCAATCAGCCCCAGCATTTT. Protein product: CASCPTSYSNQPQHF.

This clonotype has at least ten counts. The chain links TRBV7-9 to TRBJ2-5, with D possibly being TRBD2 (6 bases). Germline V gene lookup returns CDR1 SEHNR and CDR2 FQNEAQ (reference sequence). Trimming left V 3 bases short and J 2 bases short, with 16 bases between. The CDR3 has 16 amino acids. The CDR3 sequence is CASSLLRAGDQETQYF. The CDR3 DNA is TGTGCCAGCAGCTTGCTTCGAGCGGGCGATCAAGAGACCCAGTACTTC.

Details on this clonotype: This clone may be a read error of a much larger clone one base away. The V gene is TRBV27, the J gene TRBJ2-2; tentative D call: TRBD1 (6 bases). Germline V CDR1 and CDR2: MNHEY, SMNVEV (reference sequence). The CDR3 runs to 16 residues. The CDR3, as DNA: TGTGCCAGCAGTTTTTCAACGACAGGATGGACCGGGGTGCTGTTTTTT. Translating gives CASSFSTTGWTGVLFF.

This clonotype showed up many times. The CDR3 protein is CSAHTGGGPQYF. CDR3 DNA sequence: TGCAGTGCACACACAGGAGGGGGGCCGCAGTACTTC. The J gene is TRBJ2-7, the V gene TRBV20-1; D is tentatively TRBD1 or TRBD2 (6 bases each). Trimming pared 6 bases from V and 9 bases from J, leaving 18 bases between. Germline V lookup: CDR1 DFQATT, CDR2 SNEGSKA (reference sequence). The CDR3 loop spans 12 amino acids.

This chain joins TRBV29-1 and TRBJ2-3, with D possibly being TRBD1 or TRBD2 (6 bases each). The V and J ends lost 4 bases and 2 bases respectively, with 19 bases between them. Germline loops: CDR1 SQVTM, CDR2 ANQGSEA. The CDR3 runs 16 residues. This chain's CDR3 is CSVVRGGNSATDTQYF. Written as DNA, the CDR3 is TGCAGCGTTGTCCGAGGGGGGAATTCCGCCACAGATACGCAGTATTTT.

This clonotype was observed a handful of times. Given a much more abundant clone one base away, this may be a read error. The chain uses TRBV28 and TRBJ2-2, with D possibly being TRBD2 (6 bases). Germline CDR1 MDHEN, CDR2 SYDVKM. The CDR3 covers 16 residues. Trimming removed 3 bases at V and 7 bases at J, with 18 bases between. The CDR3 here is CASSLGTGVMVGELFF. The CDR3 nucleotides are TGTGCCAGCAGTTTGGGGACTGGCGTGATGGTCGGGGAGCTGTTTTTT.

This clonotype turned up a few times. V gene TRBV30 combines with J gene TRBJ2-3, with 11 bases matching TRBD1. J was trimmed by 5 bases and V by 0 bases; bases with no gene match: 1. Germline V gives CDR1 GTSNPN, CDR2 SVGIG (reference sequence). CDR3 length: 14 residues. CDR3 in DNA: TGTGCCTGGAGTGTGGGACAGGGGGGAGATACGCAGTATTTT. It codes for CAWSVGQGGDTQYF.

In its sample, this clonotype was seen many times. The gene calls are TRBV29-1 and TRBJ1-3; D might be TRBD1 (5 bases). Germline CDR1 is SQVTM and CDR2 is ANQGSEA. V lost 6 bases to trimming and J lost 3 bases, with 21 bases between them. This CDR3 comprises 16 residues. The CDR3 protein is CSVPGHDREIGNTIYF. CDR3 nucleotide sequence: TGCAGCGTACCCGGACACGATCGGGAAATTGGAAACACCATATATTTT.

This clonotype was recorded once. The chain uses TRBV7-8 and TRBJ2-7, with D possibly matching TRBD1 (6 bases). Trimming took off 5 bases at V and 5 bases at J, with 10 bases between the two ends. Germline V gene lookup returns CDR1 SGHVS and CDR2 FQNEAQ. The CDR3 runs to 12 residues. CDR3 in amino acids: CASSQYRDEQYF. The DNA of the CDR3 is TGTGCCAGCAGCCAATACAGGGACGAGCAGTACTTC.

This clonotype turned up a few times. The rearrangement links TRBV7-9 to TRBJ2-7; no clear D. Trimming left V 1 base short and J 0 bases short, with 7 bases between. The CDR3 sequence is 14 residues long. Looked up from germline, CDR1 is SEHNR and CDR2 is FQNEAQ (reference sequence). This chain's CDR3 is CASSLESFSYEQYF. The CDR3 nucleotides are TGTGCCAGCAGCTTAGAGTCATTCTCCTACGAGCAGTACTTC.

This clonotype was seen ten or more times. V is TRBV12-3 or TRBV12-4 and J is TRBJ1-2, with D possibly being TRBD1 (6 bases). This CDR3 has 15 residues. V was shortened by 6 bases and J by 3 bases, with 17 bases between the two germline ends. The CDR3 nucleotides are TGTGCCAGCAGGGACAGCCATGGGAAGGACTATGGCTACACCTTC. Its translation is CASRDSHGKDYGYTF.

This clonotype was seen ten or more times. The chain joins TRBV6-2 or TRBV6-3 to TRBJ2-3; D ambiguous. This CDR3 has 13 residues. Trimming cost V 7 bases and J 2 bases, with 10 bases left between them. The V gene's germline CDR1 is MNHEY and CDR2 SVGEGT. CDR3 residues: CASNADHTDTQYF. CDR3 DNA: TGTGCCAGCAATGCGGACCACACAGATACGCAGTATTTT.

CDR3 region: CASSLDGTGRDYGYTF. The DNA of the CDR3 is TGCGCCAGCAGCTTGGACGGGACAGGGCGAGACTATGGCTACACCTTC. The genes are TRBV5-1 and TRBJ1-2; 9 bases align to TRBD1. The CDR3 is 16 amino acids. Germline V gene sequence: CDR1 SGHRS, CDR2 YFSETQ. Trimming removed 0 bases from V and 3 bases from J; junction bases left unmatched: 6. Variable domain in full (rest from reference TRBV5-1 and TRBJ1-2): KAGVTQTPRYLIKTRGQQVTLSCSPISGHRSVSWYQQTPGQGLQFLFEYFSETQRNKGNFPGRFSGRQFSNSRSEMNVSTLELGDSALYLCASSLDGTGRDYGYTFGSGTRLTVV.

The count of this clonotype is one. One end of the junction does not line up with germline, which may come from a read error. The V and J genes are TRBV29-1 and TRBJ2-5; D possibly uses TRBD1 or TRBD2 (5 bases each). Looked up from germline, CDR1 is SQVTM and CDR2 is ANQGSEA. This CDR3 region has 14 residues. The CDR3 coding sequence is TGCGGCGTTGAGACCGGGACGTTTGAAGAGACCCAGTACTTC. Translation gives CGVETGTFEETQYF.